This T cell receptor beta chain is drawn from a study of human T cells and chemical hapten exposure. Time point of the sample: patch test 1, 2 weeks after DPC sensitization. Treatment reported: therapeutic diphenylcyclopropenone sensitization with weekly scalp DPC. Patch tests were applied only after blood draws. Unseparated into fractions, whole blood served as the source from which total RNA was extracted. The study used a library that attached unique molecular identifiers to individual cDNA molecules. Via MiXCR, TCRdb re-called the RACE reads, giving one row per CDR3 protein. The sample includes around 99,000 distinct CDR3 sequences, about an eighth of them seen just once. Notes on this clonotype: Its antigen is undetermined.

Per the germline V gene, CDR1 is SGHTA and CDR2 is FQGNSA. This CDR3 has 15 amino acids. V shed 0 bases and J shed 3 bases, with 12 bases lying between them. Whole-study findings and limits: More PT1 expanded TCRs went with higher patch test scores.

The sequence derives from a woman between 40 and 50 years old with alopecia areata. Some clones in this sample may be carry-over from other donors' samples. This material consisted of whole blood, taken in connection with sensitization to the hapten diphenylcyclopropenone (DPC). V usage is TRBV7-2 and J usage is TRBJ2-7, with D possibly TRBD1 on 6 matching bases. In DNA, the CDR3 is TGTGCCAGCAGCTTAGCGGCAGGGGTGATCTACGAGCAGTACTTC. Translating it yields CASSLAAGVIYEQYF. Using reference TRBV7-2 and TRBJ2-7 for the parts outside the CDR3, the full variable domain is GAGVSQSPSNKVTEKGKDVELRCDPISGHTALYWYRQSLGQGLEFLIYFQGNSAPDKSGLPSDRFSAERTGGSVSTLTIQRTQQEDSAVYLCASSLAAGVIYEQYFGPGTRLTVT.